What follows are 32 T cell receptor beta chains derived from one specimen sequenced in a study of cytotoxic CD8 clonotypes in ibrutinib-treated CLL. Sequencing used immunoSEQ multiplex PCR; TCRdb keeps in-frame clones, though not all of them. Of more than 140,000 clones in the sample, 70% to 85% were seen once. The sequences come from PBMCs, collected after 12 months of ibrutinib treatment. These receptors all come from a human donor with chronic lymphocytic leukemia.

This clone appeared a few times. This chain uses TRBV10-3 with TRBJ1-6; 7 bases line up with TRBD1. Germline V gene lookup returns CDR1 ENHRY and CDR2 SYGVKD. The CDR3 is made up of 13 amino acids. V gave up 10 bases and J gave up 9 bases; unmatched junction bases: 9. DNA for the CDR3: TGTGCCACGCATCAGGGGGGGATTTCACCCCTCCACTTT. It specifies CATHQGGISPLHF.

The chain employs TRBV6-1 and TRBJ1-1; D remains ambiguous. The CDR3 runs to 13 residues. The V gene lost 6 bases and the J gene lost 0 bases, with 8 bases spanning the gap. Germline lookup yields CDR1 MNHNS and CDR2 SASEGT. CDR3 in DNA: TGTGCCAGCAGGGTTACCTTGAACACTGAAGCTTTCTTT. Translating it yields CASRVTLNTEAFF.

The chain joins TRBV7-9 to TRBJ2-7; D is unclear. Germline V CDR1 and CDR2: SEHNR, FQNEAQ (reference sequence). This CDR3 is built from 15 residues. V was cut by 5 bases and J by 0 bases, with 14 bases left in between. This CDR3 is CASSLGSLSSYEQYF. In nucleotides, the CDR3 is TGTGCCAGCAGCCTCGGGTCCCTAAGCTCCTACGAGCAGTACTTC.

The chain employs TRBV9 and TRBJ2-1; TRBD2 might be the D (5 bases). This CDR3 contains 10 residues. V was pared by 7 bases and J by 6 bases, with 5 bases between. CDR1 is SGDLS and CDR2 is YYNGEE in the germline V gene. The CDR3 sequence is CASAGNEQFF. CDR3 sequence (DNA): TGTGCCAGCGCGGGCAATGAGCAGTTCTTC.

The genes are TRBV5-1 and TRBJ1-2; 9 nucleotides agree with TRBD1. The CDR3 sequence is 14 residues long. The germline CDR1 and CDR2 sequences are SGHRS and YFSETQ. The V and J ends lost 4 bases and 7 bases, in that order; junction bases with no gene match: 8. DNA for the CDR3: TGCGCCAGCAGCCCGGGACAGGGTATAAGTGGCTACACCTTC. Amino acids: CASSPGQGISGYTF.

The rearrangement links TRBV30 to TRBJ1-5, with D possibly TRBD1 on 6 matching bases. Trimming took off 1 base at V and 6 bases at J, with 10 bases between the two ends. This CDR3 spans 13 amino acids. Looked up from germline, CDR1 is GTSNPN and CDR2 is SVGIG (reference sequence). CDR3 amino acids: CAWSGQEFQPQHF. The CDR3 DNA reads TGTGCCTGGAGTGGACAGGAATTTCAGCCCCAGCATTTT.

By share, this clone counts as large. The chain couples TRBV10-3 to TRBJ1-5; no firm D call. Germline assignment: CDR1 ENHRY and CDR2 SYGVKD. Trimming removed 4 bases from V and 0 bases from J, with 7 bases in between. This CDR3 spans 14 amino acids. The CDR3 nucleotides read TGTGCCATCAGTGTGTCAGATAGCAATCAGCCCCAGCATTTT. Protein: CAISVSDSNQPQHF.

The rearrangement links TRBV28 to TRBJ2-2; D might be TRBD2 (6 bases). In germline, CDR1 is MDHEN, CDR2 SYDVKM. CDR3 length equals 16 residues. Trimming took off 2 bases at V and 5 bases at J, with 15 bases between the two ends. CDR3 bases: TGTGCCAGCAGTTTAGCACAGAGCGCGGGGACCGGGGAGCTGTTTTTT. It codes for CASSLAQSAGTGELFF. Using reference TRBV28 and TRBJ2-2 for the parts outside the CDR3, the full variable domain is DVKVTQSSRYLVKRTGEKVFLECVQDMDHENMFWYRQDPGLGLRLIYFSYDVKMKEKGDIPEGYSVSREKKERFSLILESASTNQTSMYLCASSLAQSAGTGELFFGEGSRLTVL.

This chain joins TRBV11-2 and TRBJ2-3; 9 bases map to TRBD1. Germline V CDR1 and CDR2: SGHAT, FQNNGV. This CDR3 comprises 16 residues. V trimming: 5 bases; J trimming: 3 bases; junction bases outside the gene matches: 9. This chain's CDR3 is CASSSNRGRKTDTQYF. CDR3 nucleotide sequence: TGTGCCAGCAGCAGCAACAGGGGGCGAAAAACAGATACGCAGTATTTT. The full variable domain, rest sourced from reference TRBV11-2 and TRBJ2-3, is EAGVAQSPRYKIIEKRQSVAFWCNPISGHATLYWYQQILGQGPKLLIQFQNNGVVDDSQLPKDRFSAERLKGVDSTLKIQPAKLEDSAVYLCASSSNRGRKTDTQYFGPGTRLTVL.

This rearrangement joins TRBV11-2 to TRBJ2-1; D gene uncertain. V was pared by 1 base and J by 6 bases, with 16 bases between. This CDR3 comprises 16 residues. Germline CDR1 is SGHAT and CDR2 is FQNNGV. The CDR3 bases are TGTGCCAGCAGCTTAGTGGTGGCGATGTTGGGCAATGAGCAGTTCTTC. Translating gives CASSLVVAMLGNEQFF.

The V and J genes are TRBV7-2 and TRBJ1-4, with a tentative D call TRBD1 (6 bases). With 1 base removed from V and 7 bases from J, the gap between germline ends came to 16 bases. There are 16 residues in the CDR3. The germline V gene encodes CDR1 SGHTA and CDR2 FQGNSA. The CDR3 region is CASSLGQVGTGEKLFF. The CDR3 DNA is TGTGCCAGCAGCTTAGGACAGGTGGGGACTGGTGAAAAACTGTTTTTT.

V gene TRBV7-6 combines with J gene TRBJ2-3; TRBD1 is a possible D gene (5 bases). Germline loops: CDR1 SGHVS, CDR2 FNYEAQ. V lost 3 bases and J lost 3, with 7 bases in between. The CDR3 has 13 residues. In DNA, the CDR3 is TGTGCCAGCAGCTTCAGGGAAACAGATACGCAGTATTTT. Translation: CASSFRETDTQYF.

The chain recombines TRBV13 with TRBJ2-4, with TRBD1 as a possible D gene (5 bases). Deletions cut 2 bases from V and 7 bases from J, with 15 bases between. CDR1 and CDR2 from the germline V gene are PRHDT and FYEKMQ (reference sequence). The CDR3 is 15 residues long. As DNA, the CDR3 is TGTGCCAGCAGCTTAAGAGGTCAGGGAATCAACATTCAGTACTTC. Encoded protein: CASSLRGQGINIQYF.

V and J are TRBV7-6 and TRBJ2-5; D remains ambiguous. V shed 1 base and J shed 4 bases, with 4 bases lying between them. The CDR3 sequence is 12 residues long. CDR1 and CDR2 from the germline V gene are SGHVS and FNYEAQ. CDR3 amino acids: CASSLVSETQYF. For the CDR3, the DNA is TGTGCCAGCAGCTTAGTCTCAGAGACCCAGTACTTC.

The table lists this clone with a few counts. Here the CDR3 reads CASNRRDVGTDTQYF. CDR3 bases: TGTGCCAGCAACCGCCGGGACGTGGGCACAGATACGCAGTATTTT. V usage is TRBV2 and J usage is TRBJ2-3, with D perhaps being TRBD1 or TRBD2 (5 bases each). The CDR3 runs to 15 residues. With 7 bases removed from V and 1 base from J, the gap between germline ends came to 15 bases. Germline V gene lookup returns CDR1 SNHLY and CDR2 FYNNEI.

The chain uses TRBV5-6 and TRBJ2-5, with TRBD1 as a possible D gene (6 bases). The CDR3 totals 13 residues. Deletions cut 5 bases from V and 4 bases from J, with 12 bases between. CDR1 and CDR2 (germline): SGHDT, YYEEEE. CDR3 nucleotides: TGTGCCAGCAGGGACAGAAACACAGAGACCCAGTACTTC. It translates to CASRDRNTETQYF.

The CDR3 coding sequence is TGTGCCAGCAGTGAACTTCCCCGGACTAGCGGGGATCCGCAGTATTTT. It codes for CASSELPRTSGDPQYF. The J gene is TRBJ2-3, the V gene TRBV6-1, with TRBD2 matching over 12 bases. CDR3 length: 16 residues. CDR1 and CDR2 (germline): MNHNS, SASEGT. The ends lost 2 bases at V and 10 bases at J; junction bases unmatched: 10.

This clone was counted at least ten times. V usage is TRBV5-8 and J usage is TRBJ2-6; no reliable D call. V lost 0 bases and J lost 0, with 13 bases in between. This CDR3 is 18 amino acids long. CDR1 SGHTS and CDR2 YDEGEE come from the germline V gene. CDR3 nucleotides: TGTGCCAGCAGCTTGGTGTATGGTTTCCTCTCTGGGGCCAACGTCCTGACTTTC. Residues: CASSLVYGFLSGANVLTF.

The sample holds a few counts of this clone. V and J are TRBV5-5 and TRBJ1-4; D call uncertain. Looked up from germline, CDR1 is SGHKS and CDR2 is YYEKEE (reference sequence). V lost 0 bases and J 5 bases, leaving 11 bases between the germline ends. The CDR3 is 15 amino acids. The CDR3 nucleotides read TGTGCCAGCAGCTTGGCCGCTGGCCTAAATGAAAAACTGTTTTTT. It yields the protein CASSLAAGLNEKLFF.

This chain connects TRBV28 to TRBJ2-5; 7 positions match TRBD2. The CDR3 has 14 amino acids. The V gene end was trimmed by 7 bases and the J gene end by 1 base; junction bases not matched to a gene: 6. Germline V gene lookup returns CDR1 MDHEN and CDR2 SYDVKM. The CDR3 nucleotides are TGTGCCAGCACCTTTGGGGGGGGCCAAGAGACCCAGTACTTC. Translation: CASTFGGGQETQYF.

J is TRBJ1-3 and V is TRBV18; D uncertain. Trimming removed 5 bases from V and 4 bases from J, with 21 bases in between. CDR1 and CDR2 from the germline V gene are KGHSH and LQKENI. The CDR3 runs 17 residues. CDR3 nucleotide sequence: TGTGCCAGCTCAAGTCGAGCCGCTAATTCTATCGGAAACACCATATATTTT. Encoded protein: CASSSRAANSIGNTIYF.

The CDR3 is CASSLEGRQNQPQHF. In nucleotides, the CDR3 is TGTGCCAGCAGCTTAGAAGGCAGACAAAATCAGCCCCAGCATTTT. The V and J genes are TRBV7-8 and TRBJ1-5; D gene unclear. The V gene's germline CDR1 is SGHVS and CDR2 FQNEAQ. The CDR3 is made up of 15 amino acids. Trimming removed 1 base from V and 4 bases from J, with 11 bases in between.

CDR3 residues: CASSLMSRTDGFGYEQYF. The CDR3 coding sequence is TGTGCCAGCAGCTTAATGTCCCGGACAGATGGCTTTGGATACGAGCAGTACTTC. The rearrangement joins TRBV7-8 to TRBJ2-7, with D maybe TRBD1 (6 bases). The CDR3 runs to 18 residues. Trimming removed 2 bases from V and 4 bases from J, with 24 bases in between. CDR1 SGHVS and CDR2 FQNEAQ come from the germline V gene.

This clone has just a few counts. The chain combines TRBV5-6 with TRBJ2-2; the D is unclear. CDR1 and CDR2 from the germline V gene are SGHDT and YYEEEE. This CDR3 has 17 amino acids. V lost 3 bases and J lost 4, with 19 bases in between. In DNA, the CDR3 is TGTGCCAGCAGCTCGAGGCACCGATTGGGTCCCACCGGGGAGCTGTTTTTT. It specifies CASSSRHRLGPTGELFF.

The rearrangement joins TRBV5-1 to TRBJ1-5, with a tentative D call TRBD1 (5 bases). The V end was cut by 4 bases, the J end by 4 bases, with 9 bases between. This CDR3 has 13 residues. CDR1 is SGHRS, CDR2 YFSETQ, per germline. The CDR3 is CASSKDTNQPQHF. Here the CDR3 DNA reads TGCGCCAGCAGCAAGGACACGAATCAGCCCCAGCATTTT.

This clone has only one observation. The junction shows a germline mismatch at one end, possibly a read error. The chain combines TRBV27 with TRBJ1-2; D call uncertain. Germline CDR1 and CDR2: MNHEY and SMNVEV (reference sequence). This CDR3 is 11 amino acids long. CDR3 amino acids: CASSSKNLLSF. The CDR3 DNA reads as TGTGCCAGCAGTTCAAAAAACCTTCTGTCATTC.

The rearrangement joins TRBV28 to TRBJ2-1, with TRBD2 matching over 8 bases. Per germline, CDR1 MDHEN and CDR2 SYDVKM. Losses at the gene ends were 8 bases for V and 2 bases for J; bases not matched to a gene: 5. The CDR3 consists of 14 residues. CDR3 DNA sequence: TGTGCCAGCGAGCTAGCGGGTACCTACAATGAGCAGTTCTTC. This codes for CASELAGTYNEQFF. The whole variable domain, filled in from reference TRBV28 and TRBJ2-1, reads DVKVTQSSRYLVKRTGEKVFLECVQDMDHENMFWYRQDPGLGLRLIYFSYDVKMKEKGDIPEGYSVSREKKERFSLILESASTNQTSMYLCASELAGTYNEQFFGPGTRLTVL.

V usage is TRBV5-5 and J usage is TRBJ1-5, with D possibly being TRBD1 (5 bases). Germline values: CDR1 SGHKS, CDR2 YYEKEE (reference sequence). This CDR3 region has 16 residues. The ends were cut back, 0 bases at V and 3 bases at J, with 13 bases in the middle. CDR3 bases: TGTGCCAGCAGCTTGGCCCCGCAGGGCCTCAATCAGCCCCAGCATTTT. Its translation is CASSLAPQGLNQPQHF.

This chain links TRBV30 with TRBJ2-7; no firm D call. CDR1 is GTSNPN and CDR2 is SVGIG in the germline V gene (reference sequence). This CDR3 contains 12 residues. V dropped 3 bases and J dropped 4 bases, with 10 bases sitting between them. As DNA, the CDR3 is TGTGCCTGGAGGTCACGCCATTACGAGCAGTACTTC. This encodes CAWRSRHYEQYF. Full variable domain (rest looked up from reference TRBV30 and TRBJ2-7): SQTIHQWPATLVQPVGSPLSLECTVEGTSNPNLYWYRQAAGRGLQLLFYSVGIGQISSEVPQNLSASRPQDRQFILSSKKLLLSDSGFYLCAWRSRHYEQYFGPGTRLTVT.

This rearrangement joins TRBV7-9 to TRBJ2-7, with 9 bases that match TRBD1. Trimming removed 3 bases from V and 2 bases from J; junction bases left unmatched: 5. The CDR3 is 15 residues long. Per the germline V gene, CDR1 is SEHNR and CDR2 is FQNEAQ (reference sequence). The CDR3 region is CASSFTGQGTYEQYF. Here the CDR3 DNA reads TGTGCCAGCAGCTTCACGGGACAGGGCACCTACGAGCAGTACTTC.

The V and J genes are TRBV11-1 and TRBJ2-7, with 9 bases identical to TRBD1. The CDR3 loop spans 15 amino acids. V lost 1 base to trimming and J lost 0 bases; unmatched junction nucleotides: 1. Germline V gene data show CDR1 as SGHAT and CDR2 as FQDESV (reference sequence). This CDR3 reads CASSLGQGGSYEQYF. CDR3 in DNA: TGTGCCAGCAGCTTAGGACAGGGGGGCTCCTACGAGCAGTACTTC. Supplemented by reference TRBV11-1 and TRBJ2-7, the full variable domain reads EAEVAQSPRYKITEKSQAVAFWCDPISGHATLYWYRQILGQGPELLVQFQDESVVDDSQLPKDRFSAERLKGVDSTLKIQPAELGDSAMYLCASSLGQGGSYEQYFGPGTRLTVT.

V gene TRBV9 combines with J gene TRBJ2-6; D perhaps matches TRBD1 (5 bases). V was cut by 0 bases and J by 0 bases, with 13 bases left in between. The length of the CDR3 is 18 residues. CDR1 SGDLS and CDR2 YYNGEE come from the germline V gene. The CDR3 loop reads CASSVGRGSSSGANVLTF. DNA of the CDR3: TGTGCCAGCAGCGTAGGTAGGGGTTCCAGCTCTGGGGCCAACGTCCTGACTTTC.